A single sample gave rise to the 31 T cell receptor beta chains below, sequenced in a study of T cell responses to AZD1222 COVID-19 vaccine. TCRdb keeps only in-frame clones here, not all; method: immunoSEQ multiplex PCR. The table includes about 140,000 clones, 88% detected once. The input for sequencing was peripheral blood, taken on day 0 of AZD1222 vaccination. The receptors come from an adult in good health.

The genes are TRBV5-4 and TRBJ2-5; tentative D call: TRBD2 (5 bases). Germline CDR1 and CDR2: SGHNT and YYREEE (reference sequence). CDR3 length: 14 amino acids. V lost 1 base and J 5 bases, leaving 12 bases between the germline ends. CDR3 residues: CASSLPGRGETQYF. The DNA of the CDR3 is TGTGCCAGCAGCTTGCCCGGCCGAGGGGAGACCCAGTACTTC.

The chain uses TRBV19 and TRBJ1-5, with no clear D. From germline, CDR1 is LNHDA and CDR2 SQIVND (reference sequence). The length of the CDR3 is 14 residues. The V gene lost 3 bases and the J gene lost 2 bases, with 8 bases spanning the gap. The CDR3 spells CASSITGGNQPQHF. CDR3 DNA sequence: TGTGCCAGTAGTATCACCGGGGGCAATCAGCCCCAGCATTTT.

V usage is TRBV14 and J usage is TRBJ2-3, with D possibly matching TRBD2 (5 bases). There are 18 residues in the CDR3. Germline values: CDR1 SGHDN, CDR2 FVKESK. V lost 0 bases, J lost 2 bases, and 18 bases lay in between. CDR3 nucleotide sequence: TGTGCCAGCAGCCAAGATAGCCCAAAAGCGGACCTCACAGATACGCAGTATTTT. Residues: CASSQDSPKADLTDTQYF.

This chain connects TRBV28 to TRBJ1-1, with D possibly TRBD1 on 6 matching bases. This CDR3 region has 15 residues. Germline lookup yields CDR1 MDHEN and CDR2 SYDVKM. V gave up 6 bases and J gave up 5 bases, with 19 bases separating them. Here the CDR3 reads CASSSPGGGWTEAFF. CDR3 nucleotides: TGTGCCAGCAGCTCACCCGGGGGGGGCTGGACTGAAGCTTTCTTT.

This chain joins TRBV6-4 and TRBJ2-1; no firm D call. Trimming shortened V by 1 base and J by 3 bases, and 10 bases separated the two germline ends. The CDR3 spans 15 residues. Germline lookup yields CDR1 MRHNA and CDR2 SNTAGT. CDR3 in DNA: TGTGCCAGCAGTGACTTGGGCGGTGGCTACAATGAGCAGTTCTTC. Amino acids: CASSDLGGGYNEQFF.

The chain joins TRBV4-1 to TRBJ1-2, with a possible D match to TRBD1 (5 bases). CDR1 is MGHRA and CDR2 is YSYEKL in the germline V gene. The CDR3 loop spans 16 amino acids. V shed 3 bases and J shed 3 bases, with 17 bases lying between them. CDR3 loop: CASSQNWGGIDYGYTF. The CDR3 DNA follows: TGCGCCAGCAGCCAGAATTGGGGGGGTATAGACTATGGCTACACCTTC.

The rearrangement uses TRBV19 and TRBJ2-5; D perhaps matches TRBD1 (5 bases). CDR1 is LNHDA, CDR2 SQIVND, per germline (reference sequence). The CDR3 runs 14 residues. V shed 8 bases and J shed 4 bases, with 17 bases lying between them. CDR3 DNA: TGTGCCAGTGGCAGGGCAGATATCCCAGAGACCCAGTACTTC. It translates to CASGRADIPETQYF.

V is TRBV6-5 and J is TRBJ1-1; D remains ambiguous. CDR3 length: 15 residues. Between the trimmed V and J ends, which lost 6 bases and 1 base, there was a span of 15 bases. Germline CDR1 and CDR2: MNHEY and SVGAGI. This CDR3 is CASSYNPTGNTEAFF. Here the CDR3 DNA reads TGTGCCAGCAGCTATAACCCGACCGGGAACACTGAAGCTTTCTTT.

V gene TRBV19 combines with J gene TRBJ2-3, with a tentative D call TRBD2 (5 bases). Germline-derived CDR1 and CDR2 are LNHDA and SQIVND (reference sequence). Deletions cut 9 bases from V and 3 bases from J, with 16 bases between. The CDR3 extends over 14 amino acids. The CDR3: CASTSGVATDTQYF. The CDR3 bases are TGTGCCAGCACTTCCGGGGTAGCGACAGATACGCAGTATTTT.

The chain couples TRBV3-1 (or the pseudogene TRBV3-2) to TRBJ1-1; D may be TRBD1 (5 bases). The CDR3 sequence is 13 residues long. V shed 1 base and J shed 5 bases, with 8 bases lying between them. Germline V gives CDR1 LGHDT, CDR2 YNNKEL (reference sequence). The CDR3 loop is CASSQGGVTEAFF. The CDR3 nucleotides are TGTGCCAGCAGCCAAGGGGGGGTAACTGAAGCTTTCTTT.

The chain joins TRBV6-5 to TRBJ1-1; weak D call: TRBD1 (5 bases). V shed 8 bases and J shed 0 bases, with 10 bases lying between them. The CDR3 covers 13 residues. Germline values: CDR1 MNHEY, CDR2 SVGAGI. The CDR3 DNA sequence: TGTGCCAGCTCCCCACAGGTGAACACTGAAGCTTTCTTT. Translation: CASSPQVNTEAFF.

The chain couples TRBV27 to TRBJ2-7; 7 bases agree with TRBD2. The junction had 9 bases not matched to a gene; V was cut back by 5 bases and J by 5 bases. Germline CDR1 and CDR2: MNHEY and SMNVEV (reference sequence). This CDR3 comprises 14 residues. CDR3 protein: CASSPAGEGNEQYF. As DNA, the CDR3 is TGTGCCAGCAGTCCCGCGGGGGAAGGAAACGAGCAGTACTTC.

The chain carries TRBV10-3 and TRBJ2-7, with 7 bases aligning to TRBD1. Trimming removed 2 bases from V and 3 bases from J; junction bases left unmatched: 10. CDR3 size: 16 residues. CDR1 is ENHRY, CDR2 SYGVKD, per germline. Written as DNA, the CDR3 is TGTGCCATCAGTGAGGGTTTAGACAGGGCTCTCTACGAGCAGTACTTC. Translated, it gives CAISEGLDRALYEQYF.

The chain's CDR3 is CASSSGQTKAFF. CDR3 nucleotides: TGTGCCAGCAGCTCGGGACAGACAAAAGCTTTCTTT. This chain connects TRBV6-2 or TRBV6-3 to TRBJ1-1; TRBD1 aligns across 7 bases. Germline V gene lookup returns CDR1 MNHEY and CDR2 SVGEGT. The V gene end was trimmed by 6 bases and the J gene end by 9 bases; junction bases not matched to a gene: 7. The CDR3 has 12 amino acids.

The chain links TRBV5-1 to TRBJ2-1; the match to TRBD2 covers 12 bases. The CDR3 sequence is 15 residues long. Per germline, CDR1 SGHRS and CDR2 YFSETQ. With 0 bases clipped from V and 7 bases from J, the junction kept 2 bases outside the gene matches. Here the CDR3 DNA reads TGCGCCAGCAGCTTGGGACTAGCGGGAGTTAATGAGCAGTTCTTC. Translating it yields CASSLGLAGVNEQFF.

This clone was recorded a few times. V usage is TRBV27 and J usage is TRBJ1-5; the match to TRBD1 covers 7 bases. V lost 6 bases to trimming and J lost 3 bases; unmatched junction nucleotides: 2. The CDR3 totals 13 residues. Per the germline V gene, CDR1 is MNHEY and CDR2 is SMNVEV (reference sequence). DNA of the CDR3: TGTGCCAGCAGAGACAGGGCCAATCAGCCCCAGCATTTT. Translated, it gives CASRDRANQPQHF.

The gene calls are TRBV4-2 and TRBJ2-5; 9 positions match TRBD2. V lost 4 bases to trimming and J lost 4 bases; unmatched junction nucleotides: 10. The CDR3 runs 16 residues. Looked up from germline, CDR1 is LGHNA and CDR2 is YNFKEQ. CDR3 bases: TGTGCCAGCAGCCCCCAAGCCAGCGGGGGGCCAGAGACCCAGTACTTC. Protein: CASSPQASGGPETQYF.

The chain uses TRBV4-3 and TRBJ2-1, with D tentatively TRBD2 (6 bases). V was clipped by 5 bases and J by 0 bases, with 11 bases between them. In germline, CDR1 is LGHNA, CDR2 YSLEER. The CDR3 runs to 15 residues. The CDR3 loop reads CASSYAGSSYNEQFF. The CDR3 DNA reads as TGCGCCAGCAGCTATGCGGGGAGCTCCTACAATGAGCAGTTCTTC.

The J gene is TRBJ2-2, the V gene TRBV15; TRBD2 matches at 8 bases. CDR1 and CDR2 from the germline V gene are LNHNV and YYDKDF (reference sequence). This CDR3 contains 17 residues. V lost 3 bases and J lost 2; bases outside the gene matches: 8. The CDR3 DNA sequence: TGTGCCACCAGCAGGGGCGGTGCGGGAGGTAACACCGGGGAGCTGTTTTTT. It is translated as CATSRGGAGGNTGELFF.

This chain uses TRBV19 with TRBJ2-5, with 10 nucleotides matching TRBD2. The germline V gene encodes CDR1 LNHDA and CDR2 SQIVND (reference sequence). This CDR3 spans 13 amino acids. Unmatched junction bases numbered 0, after V lost 5 bases and J lost 3 bases. Written as DNA, the CDR3 is TGTGCCAGTAGTGGACTAGCGGAAGAGACCCAGTACTTC. As protein: CASSGLAEETQYF.

This chain uses TRBV7-3 with TRBJ2-2; D not resolved. Germline V CDR1 and CDR2: SGHTA, FQGTGA. The CDR3 totals 13 residues. Trimming shortened V by 2 bases and J by 4 bases, and 5 bases separated the two germline ends. This CDR3 reads CASSLYGTGELFF. CDR3 sequence (DNA): TGTGCCAGCAGCTTATATGGCACCGGGGAGCTGTTTTTT.

This clone was seen only a few times. The gene calls are TRBV7-2 and TRBJ1-4; D is unclear. Trimming removed 1 base at V and 0 bases at J, with 6 bases between. This CDR3 has 15 residues. The germline V gene has CDR1 SGHTA and CDR2 FQGNSA. The DNA of the CDR3 is TGTGCCAGCAGCTTAGACAGTGCAACTAATGAAAAACTGTTTTTT. It specifies CASSLDSATNEKLFF. The complete variable domain, with remaining parts taken from reference TRBV7-2 and TRBJ1-4, reads GAGVSQSPSNKVTEKGKDVELRCDPISGHTALYWYRQSLGQGLEFLIYFQGNSAPDKSGLPSDRFSAERTGGSVSTLTIQRTQQEDSAVYLCASSLDSATNEKLFFGSGTQLSVL.

A single count supports this clone. The rearrangement links TRBV14 to TRBJ2-7, with TRBD1 identical over 9 bases. Germline values: CDR1 SGHDN, CDR2 FVKESK. V gave up 4 bases and J gave up 1 base; unmatched junction bases: 11. The CDR3 is 17 residues long. The CDR3 DNA reads TGTGCCAGCAGCCCCCTCCTTAGAGGGACAGGGTCCTACGAGCAGTACTTC. This gives the protein CASSPLLRGTGSYEQYF. Full variable domain (missing parts from reference TRBV14 and TRBJ2-7): EAGVTQFPSHSVIEKGQTVTLRCDPISGHDNLYWYRRVMGKEIKFLLHFVKESKQDESGMPNNRFLAERTGGTYSTLKVQPAELEDSGVYFCASSPLLRGTGSYEQYFGPGTRLTVT.

The rearrangement joins TRBV14 to TRBJ2-1, with TRBD2 matching 7 bases. In germline, CDR1 is SGHDN, CDR2 FVKESK. V lost 1 base and J lost 7; bases outside the gene matches: 10. This CDR3 has 16 amino acids. The CDR3 loop reads CASSQAGRATSNEQFF. Here the CDR3 DNA reads TGTGCCAGCAGCCAAGCTGGGAGGGCGACTTCTAATGAGCAGTTCTTC. The full variable domain, its missing parts supplied by reference TRBV14 and TRBJ2-1, is EAGVTQFPSHSVIEKGQTVTLRCDPISGHDNLYWYRRVMGKEIKFLLHFVKESKQDESGMPNNRFLAERTGGTYSTLKVQPAELEDSGVYFCASSQAGRATSNEQFFGPGTRLTVL.

The V call is TRBV30, the J call TRBJ1-4; D might be TRBD1 (5 bases). V gave up 5 bases and J gave up 4 bases, with 14 bases separating them. The germline CDR1 and CDR2 sequences are GTSNPN and SVGIG (reference sequence). The CDR3 extends over 14 amino acids. In nucleotides, the CDR3 is TGTGCCTGGGGACCGGGACTCAGTAATGAAAAACTGTTTTTT. Translation: CAWGPGLSNEKLFF.

The V call is TRBV4-1, the J call TRBJ1-6, with D maybe TRBD1 (6 bases). Germline V gene lookup returns CDR1 MGHRA and CDR2 YSYEKL. V was cut by 5 bases and J by 10 bases, with 18 bases left in between. The CDR3 contains 15 residues. The CDR3 DNA is TGCGCCAGCAGCTACGACAGGAATGAAGCCTCACCCCTCCACTTT. Protein: CASSYDRNEASPLHF.

V usage is TRBV19 and J usage is TRBJ2-3; D unresolved. The length of the CDR3 is 15 residues. Per germline, CDR1 LNHDA and CDR2 SQIVND (reference sequence). Deletions cut 3 bases from V and 0 bases from J, with 10 bases between. DNA for the CDR3: TGTGCCAGTAGTATTAGGGCTTTGAGCACAGATACGCAGTATTTT. It codes for CASSIRALSTDTQYF.

The J gene is TRBJ1-5, the V gene TRBV7-2; D gene unclear. V was cut by 2 bases and J by 2 bases, with 7 bases left in between. The CDR3 totals 14 residues. Germline V gene data show CDR1 as SGHTA and CDR2 as FQGNSA. The CDR3 is CASSLSGGNQPQHF. Here the CDR3 DNA reads TGTGCCAGCAGCTTATCAGGAGGCAATCAGCCCCAGCATTTT.

This sequence joins TRBV6-5 and TRBJ2-4, with a possible D match to TRBD2 (6 bases). Per germline, CDR1 MNHEY and CDR2 SVGAGI. Trimming took off 7 bases at V and 8 bases at J, with 15 bases between the two ends. The CDR3 runs 13 residues. CDR3 DNA sequence: TGTGCCAGCAAGGGGACTCTAGGAGACATTCAGTACTTC. Encoded protein: CASKGTLGDIQYF.

As concerns this clone: A junction boundary mismatches the germline segment, possibly from a read error. J is TRBJ1-1 and V is TRBV6-5; D possibly corresponds to TRBD1 (5 bases). The germline V gene encodes CDR1 MNHEY and CDR2 SVGAGI. CDR3 length: 13 amino acids. The CDR3 protein is CASSTGYGSEAFF. The CDR3 DNA sequence: TGTGCCAGCAGTACAGGTTACGGATCTGAGGCTTTCTTT.

The rearrangement uses TRBV3-1 (or the pseudogene TRBV3-2) and TRBJ2-3, with 8 bases matching TRBD2. The CDR3 sequence is 19 residues long. The junction had 12 bases not matched to a gene; V was cut back by 1 base and J by 0 bases. Germline V gene data show CDR1 as LGHDT and CDR2 as YNNKEL (reference sequence). The DNA of the CDR3 is TGTGCCAGCAGCCAAGGGACCCGCACTAGCGGATCGAGCACAGATACGCAGTATTTT. It specifies CASSQGTRTSGSSTDTQYF.